Below, 18 T cell receptor beta chains from the same sample are listed, as sequenced in a study of cytomegalovirus exposure and HLA in healthy donors. The PCR had 60 Vbeta and 13 Jbeta primers. Only in-frame clones appear in the TCRdb table, and some are missing; sequencing was by immunoSEQ multiplex PCR. The sample holds some 150,000 clones, approximately 88% seen once. The sample comprised PBMCs. Receptor source: a woman between 18 and 30 years old in good health and CMV-seronegative.

This chain uses TRBV2 with TRBJ1-2; D gene uncertain. There are 15 residues in the CDR3. V was cut by 4 bases and J by 2 bases, with 14 bases left in between. Germline CDR1 reads SNHLY; CDR2 reads FYNNEI. In DNA form, the CDR3 reads TGTGCCAGCAGTGGATCGGTTTGGGCGAACTATGGCTACACCTTC. Its translation: CASSGSVWANYGYTF.

The rearrangement uses TRBV15 and TRBJ1-1, with a tentative D call TRBD1 (6 bases). Per the germline V gene, CDR1 is LNHNV and CDR2 is YYDKDF (reference sequence). Trimming took 0 bases from V and 5 from J, leaving 7 bases between them. The CDR3 has 13 residues. CDR3 region: CATSRDQGTEAFF. For the CDR3, the DNA is TGTGCCACCAGCAGAGATCAGGGGACTGAAGCTTTCTTT.

The rearrangement links TRBV7-9 to TRBJ2-1; 8 nucleotides match TRBD2. The CDR3 covers 19 residues. Trimming removed 5 bases from V and 0 bases from J; junction bases left unmatched: 15. Germline V gives CDR1 SEHNR, CDR2 FQNEAQ (reference sequence). The CDR3 nucleotides read TGTGCCAGCAGCCCACGACTGGGCGGGGGGCGGAGCTCCTACAATGAGCAGTTCTTC. Translating gives CASSPRLGGGRSSYNEQFF. Full variable domain (missing parts from reference TRBV7-9 and TRBJ2-1): DTGVSQNPRHKITKRGQNVTFRCDPISEHNRLYWYRQTLGQGPEFLTYFQNEAQLEKSRLLSDRFSAERPKGSFSTLEIQRTEQGDSAMYLCASSPRLGGGRSSYNEQFFGPGTRLTVL.

The CDR3 sequence: CASSQSQSYGYTF. In nucleotides, the CDR3 is TGTGCCAGCAGCCAATCACAGTCCTATGGCTACACCTTC. V gene TRBV14 combines with J gene TRBJ1-2; D gene unclear. CDR1 and CDR2 (germline): SGHDN, FVKESK. Trimming cost V 2 bases and J 4 bases, with 8 bases left between them. There are 13 residues in the CDR3. Full variable domain (rest looked up from reference TRBV14 and TRBJ1-2): EAGVTQFPSHSVIEKGQTVTLRCDPISGHDNLYWYRRVMGKEIKFLLHFVKESKQDESGMPNNRFLAERTGGTYSTLKVQPAELEDSGVYFCASSQSQSYGYTFGSGTRLTVV.

The rearrangement joins TRBV30 to TRBJ1-4; weak D call: TRBD1 (6 bases). The CDR3 spans 17 residues. V was cut by 2 bases and J by 6 bases, with 22 bases left in between. The germline gives CDR1 GTSNPN, CDR2 SVGIG (reference sequence). CDR3 nucleotides: TGTGCCTGGAGTTCCCGCGGGGAGGGGGGCAAGGATGAAAAACTGTTTTTT. Its translation: CAWSSRGEGGKDEKLFF.

In this sample, this clone turned up once. The chain carries TRBV5-1 and TRBJ2-3; TRBD1 aligns across 9 bases. Germline assignment: CDR1 SGHRS and CDR2 YFSETQ. The CDR3 covers 16 residues. J lost 2 bases, V lost 2 bases, and 6 bases had no gene match. CDR3 DNA sequence: TGCGCCAGCAGCTTCGGACAGGGGTTATACACAGATACGCAGTATTTT. Amino acid sequence: CASSFGQGLYTDTQYF.

The genes are TRBV5-1 and TRBJ2-3; TRBD1 agrees at 8 bases. The junction had 9 bases not matched to a gene; V was cut back by 0 bases and J by 0 bases. Germline CDR1 reads SGHRS; CDR2 reads YFSETQ. The CDR3 is 18 residues long. CDR3 sequence: CASSLGTGSYTSTDTQYF. CDR3 nucleotide sequence: TGCGCCAGCAGCTTGGGGACAGGGAGTTATACTAGCACAGATACGCAGTATTTT.

J is TRBJ1-2 and V is TRBV6-5; no clear D gene. The V gene's germline CDR1 is MNHEY and CDR2 SVGAGI. V shed 2 bases and J shed 2 bases, with 6 bases lying between them. This CDR3 has 13 amino acids. DNA for the CDR3: TGTGCCAGCAGTTACAATAGAAACTATGGCTACACCTTC. Protein: CASSYNRNYGYTF.

This rearrangement joins TRBV2 to TRBJ2-5; TRBD1 agrees at 11 bases. Germline V CDR1 and CDR2: SNHLY, FYNNEI. This CDR3 has 13 residues. The junction had 1 base not matched to a gene; V was cut back by 5 bases and J by 5 bases. CDR3 in DNA: TGTGCCAGCAGTAGGGACAGGGGGGAGACCCAGTACTTC. Its translation is CASSRDRGETQYF.

This clone was seen a handful of times. The gene calls are TRBV10-3 and TRBJ1-2, with 10 bases aligning to TRBD1. CDR3 length: 12 amino acids. V lost 6 bases and J lost 8; bases outside the gene matches: 3. Germline-derived CDR1 and CDR2 are ENHRY and SYGVKD. The CDR3 DNA reads TGTGCCATCAGCGGGACAGGGGACGGCTACACCTTC. Protein product: CAISGTGDGYTF.

J is TRBJ1-2 and V is TRBV7-9, with 7 bases lining up with TRBD1. Trimming removed 4 bases from V and 5 bases from J; junction bases left unmatched: 7. Germline CDR1 and CDR2: SEHNR and FQNEAQ (reference sequence). The CDR3 is 14 residues long. CDR3 sequence (DNA): TGTGCCAGCAGCTCCGCCGGGACAGCGTATGGCTACACCTTC. Translating it yields CASSSAGTAYGYTF.

The J gene is TRBJ1-1, the V gene TRBV18, with TRBD1 identical over 7 bases. Trimming took 5 bases from V and 1 from J; bases not matched to a gene: 4. Germline-derived CDR1 and CDR2 are KGHSH and LQKENI. The CDR3 sequence is 14 residues long. The CDR3 loop is CASSTTGRNTEAFF. CDR3 sequence (DNA): TGTGCCAGCTCAACGACAGGGAGGAACACTGAAGCTTTCTTT.

V usage is TRBV30 and J usage is TRBJ2-7, with 8 bases fitting TRBD1. The trim removed 5 bases at V and 3 bases at J, leaving 9 bases unmatched. Per the germline V gene, CDR1 is GTSNPN and CDR2 is SVGIG (reference sequence). The length of the CDR3 is 14 residues. This CDR3 reads CAWGPGTGLYEQYF. The CDR3 bases are TGTGCCTGGGGTCCCGGGACAGGCCTCTACGAGCAGTACTTC.

J is TRBJ1-5 and V is TRBV5-1; TRBD1 is a possible D gene (5 bases). V was shortened by 1 base and J by 6 bases, with 5 bases between the two germline ends. CDR1 and CDR2 (germline): SGHRS, YFSETQ. This CDR3 comprises 12 residues. The CDR3 DNA is TGCGCCAGCAGCTTGACAGGTCAGCCCCAGCATTTT. Protein: CASSLTGQPQHF.

V usage is TRBV5-1 and J usage is TRBJ1-1, with TRBD1 identical over 9 bases. J gave up 0 bases and V 4 bases, and 4 bases lay outside the gene matches. The germline gives CDR1 SGHRS, CDR2 YFSETQ. This CDR3 comprises 15 residues. The CDR3 DNA reads as TGCGCCAGCAGCGTACAGGGGGCCCTGAACACTGAAGCTTTCTTT. Translation: CASSVQGALNTEAFF.

The rearrangement links TRBV4-1 to TRBJ1-1; TRBD1 agrees at 7 bases. Germline assignment: CDR1 MGHRA and CDR2 YSYEKL. With V trimmed by 0 bases and J by 6 bases, 4 bases remained unmatched. The CDR3 sequence is 14 residues long. The CDR3 region is CASSQEGGGAEAFF. CDR3 DNA sequence: TGCGCCAGCAGCCAAGAAGGGGGCGGGGCTGAAGCTTTCTTT.

This clone was observed a single time. This rearrangement joins TRBV28 to TRBJ2-7, with TRBD1 identical over 9 bases. The CDR3 sequence is 15 residues long. The J segment lost 4 bases and the V segment lost 6 bases, leaving 10 bases of the junction unmatched. Germline CDR1 MDHEN, CDR2 SYDVKM. This CDR3 reads CASRLKGTGLYEQYF. CDR3 DNA sequence: TGTGCCAGCAGATTAAAAGGGACAGGGTTATACGAGCAGTACTTC.

This chain joins TRBV28 and TRBJ1-3; the match to TRBD1 covers 10 bases. From germline, CDR1 is MDHEN and CDR2 SYDVKM. This CDR3 is 16 amino acids long. With V trimmed by 4 bases and J by 2 bases, 5 bases remained unmatched. The CDR3: CASSSGGTGAGNTIYF. CDR3 DNA: TGTGCCAGCAGTTCGGGGGGGACAGGGGCTGGAAACACCATATATTTT.